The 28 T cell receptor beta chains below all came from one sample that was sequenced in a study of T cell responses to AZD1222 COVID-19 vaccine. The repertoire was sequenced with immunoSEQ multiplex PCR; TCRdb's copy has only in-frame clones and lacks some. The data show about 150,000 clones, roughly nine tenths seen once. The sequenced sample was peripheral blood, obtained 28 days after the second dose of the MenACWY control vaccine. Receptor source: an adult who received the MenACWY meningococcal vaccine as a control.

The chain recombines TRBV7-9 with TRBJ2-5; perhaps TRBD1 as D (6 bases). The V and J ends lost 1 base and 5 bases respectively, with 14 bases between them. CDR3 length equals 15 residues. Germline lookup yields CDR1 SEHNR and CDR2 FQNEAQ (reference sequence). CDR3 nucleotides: TGTGCCAGCAGCTTAGTTCAGGGGTCGGTGGAGACCCAGTACTTC. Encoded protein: CASSLVQGSVETQYF.

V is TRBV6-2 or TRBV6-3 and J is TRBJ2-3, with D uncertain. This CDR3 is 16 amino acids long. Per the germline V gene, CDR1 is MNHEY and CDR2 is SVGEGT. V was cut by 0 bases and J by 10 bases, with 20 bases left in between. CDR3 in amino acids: CASSYSWDVIQMAQYF. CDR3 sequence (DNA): TGTGCCAGCAGTTACTCATGGGATGTAATTCAGATGGCGCAGTATTTT.

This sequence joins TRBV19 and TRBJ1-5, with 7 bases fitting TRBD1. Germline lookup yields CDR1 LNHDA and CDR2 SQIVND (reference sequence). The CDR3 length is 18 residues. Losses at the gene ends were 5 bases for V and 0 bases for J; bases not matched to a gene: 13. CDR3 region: CASSDPGGDSYSNQPQHF. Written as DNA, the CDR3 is TGTGCCAGTAGTGACCCCGGGGGGGACAGCTATAGCAATCAGCCCCAGCATTTT.

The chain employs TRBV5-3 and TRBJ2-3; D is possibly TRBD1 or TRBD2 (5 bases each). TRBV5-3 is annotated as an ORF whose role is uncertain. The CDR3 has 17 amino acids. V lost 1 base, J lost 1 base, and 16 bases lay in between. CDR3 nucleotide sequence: TGTGCCAGAAGCTTGATCCGGGGCCTTATTGGCACAGATACGCAGTATTTT. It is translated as CARSLIRGLIGTDTQYF.

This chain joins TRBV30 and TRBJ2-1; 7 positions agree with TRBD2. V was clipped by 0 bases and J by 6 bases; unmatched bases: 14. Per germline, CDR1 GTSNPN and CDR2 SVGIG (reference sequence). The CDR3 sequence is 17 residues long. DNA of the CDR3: TGTGCCTGGAGTGTACAAGGGAGGGACCTGGCTCGCAATGAGCAGTTCTTC. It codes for CAWSVQGRDLARNEQFF.

The CDR3 loop is CASSLSQSFGNTIYF. CDR3 nucleotide sequence: TGTGCCAGCAGCTTAAGTCAAAGCTTTGGAAACACCATATATTTT. The chain recombines TRBV7-6 with TRBJ1-3; D not resolved. The V and J ends lost 2 bases and 3 bases respectively, with 11 bases between them. The germline V gene has CDR1 SGHVS and CDR2 FNYEAQ. CDR3 length: 15 amino acids.

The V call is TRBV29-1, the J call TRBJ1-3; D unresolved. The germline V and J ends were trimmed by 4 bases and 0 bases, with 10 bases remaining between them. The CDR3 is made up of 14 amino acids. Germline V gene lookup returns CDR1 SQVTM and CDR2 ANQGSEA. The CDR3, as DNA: TGCAGCGTTGCTGGCCGCCACTCTGGAAACACCATATATTTT. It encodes CSVAGRHSGNTIYF. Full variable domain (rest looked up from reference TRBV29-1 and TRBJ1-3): SAVISQKPSRDICQRGTSLTIQCQVDSQVTMMFWYRQQPGQSLTLIATANQGSEATYESGFVIDKFPISRPNLTFSTLTVSNMSPEDSSIYLCSVAGRHSGNTIYFGEGSWLTVV.

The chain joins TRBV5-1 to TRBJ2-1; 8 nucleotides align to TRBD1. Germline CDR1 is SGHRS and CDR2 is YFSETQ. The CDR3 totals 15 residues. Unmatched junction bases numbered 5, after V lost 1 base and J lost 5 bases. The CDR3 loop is CASSLMTGDHNEQFF. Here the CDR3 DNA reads TGCGCCAGCAGCTTGATGACAGGGGACCACAATGAGCAGTTCTTC.

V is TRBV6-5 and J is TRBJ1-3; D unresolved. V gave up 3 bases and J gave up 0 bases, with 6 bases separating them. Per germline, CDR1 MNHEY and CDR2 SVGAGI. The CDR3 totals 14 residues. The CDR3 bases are TGTGCCAGCAGTTATACCGACTCTGGAAACACCATATATTTT. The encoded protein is CASSYTDSGNTIYF.

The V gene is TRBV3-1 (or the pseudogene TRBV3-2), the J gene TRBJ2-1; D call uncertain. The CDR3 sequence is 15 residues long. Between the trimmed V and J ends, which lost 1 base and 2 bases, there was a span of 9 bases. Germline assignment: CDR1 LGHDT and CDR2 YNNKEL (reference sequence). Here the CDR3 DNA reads TGTGCCAGCAGCCAAGTTGCCAGCGCCTACAATGAGCAGTTCTTC. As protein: CASSQVASAYNEQFF.

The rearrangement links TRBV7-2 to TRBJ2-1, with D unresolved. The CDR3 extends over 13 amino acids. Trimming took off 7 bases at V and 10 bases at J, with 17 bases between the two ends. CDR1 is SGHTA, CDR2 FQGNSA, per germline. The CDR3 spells CASKSSSLGEQFF. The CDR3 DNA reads TGTGCCAGCAAATCCTCATCCCTTGGGGAGCAGTTCTTC.

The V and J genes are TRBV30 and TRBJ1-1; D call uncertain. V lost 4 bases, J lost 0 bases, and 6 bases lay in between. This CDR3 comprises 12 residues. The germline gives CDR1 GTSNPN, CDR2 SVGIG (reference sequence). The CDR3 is CAWKYVNTEAFF. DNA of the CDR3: TGTGCCTGGAAATACGTGAACACTGAAGCTTTCTTT.

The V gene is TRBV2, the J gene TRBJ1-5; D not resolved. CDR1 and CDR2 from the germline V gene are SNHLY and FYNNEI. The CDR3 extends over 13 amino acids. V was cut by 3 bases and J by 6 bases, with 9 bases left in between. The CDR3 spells CASSDPEGQPQHF. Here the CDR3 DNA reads TGTGCCAGCAGTGACCCAGAGGGTCAGCCCCAGCATTTT.

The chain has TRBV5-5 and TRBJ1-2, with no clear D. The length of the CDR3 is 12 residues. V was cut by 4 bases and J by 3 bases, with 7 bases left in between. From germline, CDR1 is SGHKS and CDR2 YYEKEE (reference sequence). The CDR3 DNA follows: TGTGCCAGCAGCCCCTCAGACTATGGCTACACCTTC. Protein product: CASSPSDYGYTF.

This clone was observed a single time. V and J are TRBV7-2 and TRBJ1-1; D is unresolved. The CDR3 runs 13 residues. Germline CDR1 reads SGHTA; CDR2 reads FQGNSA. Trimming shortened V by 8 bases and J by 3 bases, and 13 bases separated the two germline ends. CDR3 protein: CASGSLGDTEAFF. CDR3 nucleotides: TGTGCCAGCGGAAGCTTGGGCGACACTGAAGCTTTCTTT.

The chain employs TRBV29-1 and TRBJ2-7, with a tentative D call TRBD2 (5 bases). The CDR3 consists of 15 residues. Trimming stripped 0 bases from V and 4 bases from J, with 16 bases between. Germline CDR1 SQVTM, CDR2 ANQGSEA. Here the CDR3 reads CSVEDPEADLYEQYF. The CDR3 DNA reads TGCAGCGTTGAAGACCCAGAAGCGGACCTTTACGAGCAGTACTTC.

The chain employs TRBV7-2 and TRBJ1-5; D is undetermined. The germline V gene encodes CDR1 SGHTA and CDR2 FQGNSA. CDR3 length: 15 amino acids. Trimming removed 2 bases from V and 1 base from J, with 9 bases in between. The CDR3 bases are TGTGCCAGCAGCTTAAGGCCCCGGAGCAATCAGCCCCAGCATTTT. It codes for CASSLRPRSNQPQHF.

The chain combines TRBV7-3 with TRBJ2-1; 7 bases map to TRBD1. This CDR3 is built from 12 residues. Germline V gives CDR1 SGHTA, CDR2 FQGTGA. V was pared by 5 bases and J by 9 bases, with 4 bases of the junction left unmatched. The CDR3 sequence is CASSIQGSEQFF. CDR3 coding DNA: TGTGCCAGCAGCATACAGGGGTCTGAGCAGTTCTTC. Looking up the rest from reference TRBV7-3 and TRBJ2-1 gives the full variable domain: GAGVSQTPSNKVTEKGKYVELRCDPISGHTALYWYRQSLGQGPEFLIYFQGTGAADDSGLPNDRFFAVRPEGSVSTLKIQRTERGDSAVYLCASSIQGSEQFFGPGTRLTVL.

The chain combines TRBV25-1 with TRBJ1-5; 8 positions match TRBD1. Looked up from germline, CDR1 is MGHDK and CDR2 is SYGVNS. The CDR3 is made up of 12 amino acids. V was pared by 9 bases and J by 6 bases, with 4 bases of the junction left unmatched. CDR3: CASQGAGQPQHF. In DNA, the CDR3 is TGTGCCAGTCAGGGGGCAGGTCAGCCCCAGCATTTT.

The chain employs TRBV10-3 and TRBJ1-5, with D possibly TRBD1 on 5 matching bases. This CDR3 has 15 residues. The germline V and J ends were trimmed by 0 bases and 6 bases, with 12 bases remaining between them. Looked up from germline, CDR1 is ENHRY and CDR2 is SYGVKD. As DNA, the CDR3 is TGTGCCATCAGTGAGTCGGGGCTAAATAGTCAGCCCCAGCATTTT. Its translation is CAISESGLNSQPQHF.

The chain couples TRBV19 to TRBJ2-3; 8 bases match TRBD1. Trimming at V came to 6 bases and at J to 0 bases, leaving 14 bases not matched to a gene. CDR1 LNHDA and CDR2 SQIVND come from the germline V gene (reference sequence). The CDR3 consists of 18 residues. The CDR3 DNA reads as TGTGCCAGTAGCAGAGCGACATGGACAGGGTCTAGCACAGATACGCAGTATTTT. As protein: CASSRATWTGSSTDTQYF.

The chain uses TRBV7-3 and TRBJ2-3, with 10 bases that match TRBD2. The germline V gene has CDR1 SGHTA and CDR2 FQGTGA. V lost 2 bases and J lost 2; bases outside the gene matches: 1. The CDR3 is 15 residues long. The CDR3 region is CASSLLAGATDTQYF. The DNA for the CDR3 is TGTGCCAGCAGCTTACTAGCGGGGGCCACAGATACGCAGTATTTT.

CDR3 loop: CASSVDRRTNTGELFF. For the CDR3, the DNA is TGTGCCAGCAGCGTAGACAGGCGAACGAACACCGGGGAGCTGTTTTTT. This chain uses TRBV9 with TRBJ2-2; maybe TRBD1 (5 bases). Trimming pared 0 bases from V and 0 bases from J, leaving 9 bases between. Germline-derived CDR1 and CDR2 are SGDLS and YYNGEE. This CDR3 contains 16 residues.

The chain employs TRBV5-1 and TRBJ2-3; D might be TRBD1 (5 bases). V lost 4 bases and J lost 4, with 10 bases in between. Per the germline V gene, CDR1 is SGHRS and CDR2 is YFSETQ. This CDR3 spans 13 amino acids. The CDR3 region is CASSRDSADTQYF. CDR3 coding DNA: TGCGCCAGCAGCAGAGACAGTGCAGATACGCAGTATTTT.

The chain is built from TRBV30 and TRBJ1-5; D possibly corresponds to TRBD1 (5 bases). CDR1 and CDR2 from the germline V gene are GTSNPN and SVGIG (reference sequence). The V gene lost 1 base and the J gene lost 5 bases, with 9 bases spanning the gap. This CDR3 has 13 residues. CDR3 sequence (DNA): TGTGCCTGGAGTGAGGGACCCGATCAGCCCCAGCATTTT. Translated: CAWSEGPDQPQHF.

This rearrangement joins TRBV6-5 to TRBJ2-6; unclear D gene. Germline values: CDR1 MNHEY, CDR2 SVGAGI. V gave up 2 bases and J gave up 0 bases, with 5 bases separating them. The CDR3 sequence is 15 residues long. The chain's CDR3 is CASSYGHSGANVLTF. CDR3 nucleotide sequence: TGTGCCAGCAGTTACGGCCACTCTGGGGCCAACGTCCTGACTTTC.

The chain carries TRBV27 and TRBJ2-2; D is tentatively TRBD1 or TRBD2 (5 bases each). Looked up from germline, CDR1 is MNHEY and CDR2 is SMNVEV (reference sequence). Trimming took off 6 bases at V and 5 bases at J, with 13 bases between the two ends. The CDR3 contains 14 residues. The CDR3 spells CASRGTVLTGELFF. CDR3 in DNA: TGTGCCAGCAGAGGGACCGTTCTGACCGGGGAGCTGTTTTTT.

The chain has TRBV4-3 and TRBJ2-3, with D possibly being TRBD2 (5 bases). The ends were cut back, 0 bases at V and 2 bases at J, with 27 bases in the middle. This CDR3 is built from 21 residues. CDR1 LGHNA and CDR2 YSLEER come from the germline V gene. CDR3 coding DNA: TGCGCCAGCAGCCAAGATTTCGGACTTTCGCCCCCCACCCTCGACACAGATACGCAGTATTTT. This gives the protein CASSQDFGLSPPTLDTDTQYF.